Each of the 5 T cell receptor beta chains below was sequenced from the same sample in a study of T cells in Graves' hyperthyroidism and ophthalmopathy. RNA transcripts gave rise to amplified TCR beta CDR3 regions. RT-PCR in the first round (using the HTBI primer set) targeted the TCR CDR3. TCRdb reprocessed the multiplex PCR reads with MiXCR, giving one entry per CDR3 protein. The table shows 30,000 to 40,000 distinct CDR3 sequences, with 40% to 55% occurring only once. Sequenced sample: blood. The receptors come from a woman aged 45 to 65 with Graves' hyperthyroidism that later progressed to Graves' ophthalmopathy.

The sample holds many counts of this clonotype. The CDR3: CSARDRRQGPGKLFF. CDR3 DNA sequence: TGCAGTGCTAGAGACAGAAGACAGGGGCCGGGGAAACTGTTTTTT. J is TRBJ1-4 and V is TRBV20-1, with TRBD1 identical over 8 bases. Trimming took 0 bases from V and 11 from J; bases not matched to a gene: 11. CDR1 and CDR2 from the germline V gene are DFQATT and SNEGSKA (reference sequence). The CDR3 covers 15 residues.

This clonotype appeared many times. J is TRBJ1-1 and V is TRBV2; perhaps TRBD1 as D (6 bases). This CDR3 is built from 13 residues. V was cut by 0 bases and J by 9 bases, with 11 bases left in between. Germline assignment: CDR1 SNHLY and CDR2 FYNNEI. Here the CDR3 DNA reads TGTGCCAGCAGTGAAGCGGGGGCAGGGCAAGCTTTCTTT. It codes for CASSEAGAGQAFF.

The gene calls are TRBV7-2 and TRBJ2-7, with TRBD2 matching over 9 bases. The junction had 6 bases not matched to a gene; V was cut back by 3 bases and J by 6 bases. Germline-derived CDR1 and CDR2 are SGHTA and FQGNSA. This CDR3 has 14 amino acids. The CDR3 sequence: CASSFGAGGREQYF. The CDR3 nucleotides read TGTGCCAGCAGCTTCGGGGCGGGAGGGCGCGAGCAGTACTTC.

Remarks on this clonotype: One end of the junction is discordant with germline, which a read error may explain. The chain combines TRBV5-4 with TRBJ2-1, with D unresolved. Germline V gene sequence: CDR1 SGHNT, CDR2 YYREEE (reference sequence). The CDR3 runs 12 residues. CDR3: CASSFWTTEQFF. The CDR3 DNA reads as TGTGCCAGCAGCTTCTGGACGACCGAGCAGTTCTTT.

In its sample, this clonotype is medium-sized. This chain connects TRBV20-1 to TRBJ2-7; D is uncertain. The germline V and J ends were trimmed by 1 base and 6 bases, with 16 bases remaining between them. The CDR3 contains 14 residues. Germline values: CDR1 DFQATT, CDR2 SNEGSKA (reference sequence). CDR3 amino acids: CSARVSVPGSEQYF. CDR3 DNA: TGCAGTGCTAGAGTATCCGTACCTGGGTCCGAGCAGTACTTC.